This entry is about one T cell receptor (beta chain). The antigen is not known. One junction end does not reproduce the germline sequence, and a read error may be involved. This sample stems from a study of human T cells and chemical hapten exposure. About the research overall: The patch tests put 0.01% DPC on the skin of the upper back and were read 6 days later. General study findings and limits: Expanded TCRs produced significantly more large CDR3 similarity clusters than controls did.

The CDR3 has 13 residues. From the RACE reads, TCRdb called clonotypes with MiXCR, one entry per CDR3 protein. Seen here are 110,000 or so distinct CDR3 sequences, about 34% observed once, and the top ten hold approximately 3%. Time point described: patch test 3, about 24 weeks after DPC sensitization. The treatment is: therapeutic diphenylcyclopropenone sensitization with weekly scalp DPC. The sequencing here drew on whole blood, taken in connection with sensitization to the hapten diphenylcyclopropenone (DPC). This chain connects TRBV12-3 or TRBV12-4 to TRBJ1-2, with D perhaps matching TRBD1 (6 bases). The receptor's source is a man in his forties or fifties with alopecia areata. Some clones in this sample may be carry-over from other donors' samples. CDR3 loop: CASSGQLPGELAF. In DNA, the CDR3 is TGTGCCAGCAGTGGACAGCTTCCAGGGGAACTGGCCTTC.